Shown below are 8 T cell receptor beta chains from a single sample sequenced in a study of PD-1 blockade in classical Hodgkin lymphoma (dated by TCRdb to 2020 to 2022). The time point label here, explained by the study, means: cycle 2 day 1 (C2D1) of nivolumab. Every trial patient had relapsed following autologous stem cell transplantation, and prior brentuximab vedotin exposure was what differed among cohorts A, B and C. Library preparation used the immunoSEQ multiplex PCR assay. TCRdb took this table from immuneACCESS and kept in-frame rearrangements with V and J called. Such tables lack part of the clones; where checked against another copy, unresolved V genes explain under half of the gap, and the rest is unexplained. This sample has around 100,000 clones in its table, and 85% to 90% of those were observed once. The top ten clonotypes cover 6.5% to 7.5% of the sample. The source material was peripheral blood mononuclear cells (PBMCs), sampled before the second cycle of nivolumab. The receptors stem from a human donor with classical Hodgkin lymphoma.

The chain joins TRBV7-8 to TRBJ1-4; D possibly corresponds to TRBD1 (6 bases). Germline assignment: CDR1 SGHVS and CDR2 FQNEAQ. Trimming took 1 base from V and 8 from J, leaving 11 bases between them. The CDR3 is made up of 14 amino acids. CDR3 DNA: TGTGCCAGCAGCTTAGTTAAGGGGGTAGAAAAACTGTTTTTT. Translating gives CASSLVKGVEKLFF.

The genes are TRBV11-3 and TRBJ1-2; TRBD1 might be the D (6 bases). The CDR3 totals 15 residues. V was clipped by 4 bases and J by 0 bases, with 12 bases between them. The germline gives CDR1 SGHNT, CDR2 YENEEA. CDR3: CASSSPDRSNYGYTF. CDR3 nucleotide sequence: TGTGCCAGCAGCTCCCCCGACAGGTCTAACTATGGCTACACCTTC.

The V call is TRBV13, the J call TRBJ2-1, with 13 bases fitting TRBD2. CDR1 and CDR2 from the germline V gene are PRHDT and FYEKMQ (reference sequence). V shed 5 bases, J shed 12 bases, and the junction held 13 bases outside the gene matches. CDR3 length: 16 amino acids. CDR3 protein: CASSPAGTSGVPGQFF. The CDR3 DNA is TGTGCCAGCAGCCCCGCAGGGACTAGCGGGGTTCCCGGGCAGTTCTTC.

This rearrangement joins TRBV30 to TRBJ2-7; TRBD1 agrees at 8 bases. This CDR3 has 13 amino acids. J gave up 4 bases and V 3 bases, and 5 bases lay outside the gene matches. Germline assignment: CDR1 GTSNPN and CDR2 SVGIG (reference sequence). The CDR3 DNA reads TGTGCCTGGAGCAGGGGGCGACAGTACGAGCAGTACTTC. This codes for CAWSRGRQYEQYF.

V usage is TRBV6-1 and J usage is TRBJ1-5; maybe TRBD1 (6 bases). Germline CDR1 is MNHNS and CDR2 is SASEGT. The CDR3 extends over 14 amino acids. V lost 5 bases to trimming and J lost 2 bases, with 10 bases between them. The CDR3 loop is CASSPRGGNQPQHF. CDR3 coding DNA: TGTGCCAGCAGTCCCAGGGGTGGCAATCAGCCCCAGCATTTT.

CDR3 DNA: TGTGCCAGCAGCTCCATCGACGGGGTTGAGTATGGCTACACCTTC. It specifies CASSSIDGVEYGYTF. The chain joins TRBV4-2 to TRBJ1-2; D gene unclear. The CDR3 contains 15 residues. Trimming shortened V by 5 bases and J by 5 bases, and 18 bases separated the two germline ends. Germline CDR1 reads LGHNA; CDR2 reads YNFKEQ.

This sequence joins TRBV5-1 and TRBJ2-7; 8 bases fit TRBD2. This CDR3 region has 13 residues. Losses at the gene ends were 4 bases for V and 3 bases for J; bases not matched to a gene: 3. Germline V CDR1 and CDR2: SGHRS, YFSETQ. The CDR3 DNA sequence: TGCGCCAGCAGCCAGGGACTAGGCTACGAGCAGTACTTC. Protein sequence: CASSQGLGYEQYF.

This chain's CDR3 is CASSHGQGKLFF. The CDR3 DNA sequence: TGTGCCAGCAGCCACGGACAGGGGAAGCTGTTTTTT. The chain is built from TRBV7-3 and TRBJ2-2, with 9 bases matching TRBD1. The CDR3 has 12 residues. CDR1 and CDR2 from the germline V gene are SGHTA and FQGTGA. The V gene end was trimmed by 5 bases and the J gene end by 12 bases; junction bases not matched to a gene: 4.